This T cell receptor beta chain was recorded in a study of cytomegalovirus exposure and HLA in healthy donors. A word on this clone: Its antigen is not identified.

The protocol was immunoSEQ multiplex PCR, while the TCRdb copy is restricted to in-frame clones and leaves out a portion. Among 250,000 to 400,000 clones listed, around 90% were seen once. The CDR3 is 13 amino acids. Trimming cost V 6 bases and J 7 bases; bases outside gene matches: 7. Germline CDR1 and CDR2: MNHNS and SASEGT. The study's findings and limits: There were about 160 TCR beta chains listed as cytomegalovirus-associated.

The rearrangement uses TRBV6-1 and TRBJ1-2; 8 bases are a match to TRBD1. This clonotype was obtained from a man aged 25 to 40 in good health and CMV-seronegative. The sequenced material came from PBMCs. The DNA for the CDR3 is TGTGCCAGCAGGGGCGAGACAGGGGTTGGCTACACCTTC. This encodes CASRGETGVGYTF.